This T cell receptor (beta chain) originates from a study of molecular identifiers for immune sequencing clone quantification. Study observations and caveats: Beyond 20 RNA copies, clones held over 99% of effector molecules, compared with under 1% in naive cells.

Germline V gene sequence: CDR1 MNHNY, CDR2 SVGAGI (reference sequence). V was pared by 8 bases and J by 6 bases, with 8 bases between. There are 11 residues in the CDR3. Via MiXCR, TCRdb re-called the PCR reads, giving one row per CDR3 protein. The table lists 460,000 or so distinct CDR3 sequences, approximately 25% of them singletons. Note on this clonotype: The antigen is unknown.

Naive CD8 T cell sorting was performed on the CD8+CD4-CCR7+CD45RA+ phenotype. V and J are TRBV6-6 and TRBJ1-5; D may be TRBD1 (6 bases). This TCR derives from a human donor in good health. Some libraries in this study had Jurkat cell RNA spiked in. Sample: naive CD8+ T cells from blood, with Jurkat cell RNA spiked in. The sample's subset: FACS-sorted CD8+CD4-CCR7+CD45RA+ naive T cells. CDR3 nucleotide sequence: TGTGCCAGCGGCAGGGGTCAGCCCCAGCATTTT. This gives the protein CASGRGQPQHF.